Following are 27 T cell receptor beta chains from one sample sequenced in a study of cytomegalovirus exposure and HLA in healthy donors. PCR was performed using 60 Vbeta and 13 Jbeta primers. Generated by immunoSEQ multiplex PCR, the TCRdb table keeps only in-frame clones and is missing some. The sample lists about 150,000 clones; over 60% were seen once. Sequences were obtained from PBMCs. The receptors stem from a woman in her twenties or thirties in good health and CMV-seropositive.

The CDR3 here is CAISAGEGGEKLFF. Here the CDR3 DNA reads TGTGCCATCAGTGCCGGGGAGGGCGGTGAAAAACTGTTTTTT. This chain links TRBV10-3 with TRBJ1-4; D is undetermined. The CDR3 length is 14 residues. CDR1 and CDR2 (germline): ENHRY, SYGVKD. The V end lost 4 bases, the J end lost 7 bases, and 13 bases lay between the germline ends.

The chain combines TRBV4-1 with TRBJ1-1; perhaps TRBD1 as D (5 bases). The CDR3 has 14 amino acids. With 4 bases removed from V and 0 bases from J, the gap between germline ends came to 9 bases. Germline CDR1 is MGHRA and CDR2 is YSYEKL. The CDR3 region is CASSRWGLNTEAFF. The CDR3 coding sequence is TGCGCCAGCAGCCGATGGGGCTTGAACACTGAAGCTTTCTTT.

The gene calls are TRBV6-4 and TRBJ1-1; D unclear. This CDR3 is built from 13 residues. Germline lookup yields CDR1 MRHNA and CDR2 SNTAGT. Trimming shortened V by 6 bases and J by 0 bases, and 8 bases separated the two germline ends. The CDR3 spells CASSRELNTEAFF. The CDR3 nucleotides read TGTGCCAGCAGCCGGGAGTTGAACACTGAAGCTTTCTTT.

The chain has TRBV7-8 and TRBJ2-5; no definite D call. The ends were cut back, 3 bases at V and 4 bases at J, with 18 bases in the middle. CDR1 is SGHVS and CDR2 is FQNEAQ in the germline V gene. The CDR3 is made up of 16 amino acids. This CDR3 reads CASSFATDSALETQYF. CDR3 nucleotides: TGTGCCAGCAGCTTCGCGACCGACTCAGCCCTAGAGACCCAGTACTTC.

J is TRBJ2-7 and V is TRBV18, with 13 positions matching TRBD2. Germline V CDR1 and CDR2: KGHSH, LQKENI. J was trimmed by 5 bases and V by 7 bases; bases with no gene match: 8. The CDR3 runs to 15 residues. CDR3 in DNA: TGTGCCAGCTTTCAGGGACTAGCGGGAAGCCACGAGCAGTACTTC. Its protein product is CASFQGLAGSHEQYF.

This clone has only a few counts. CDR3 nucleotides: TGTGCTAGTGGCCCTAGCGGGGGGGCCGGTGAGCAGTTCTTC. Encoded protein: CASGPSGGAGEQFF. The gene calls are TRBV12-5 and TRBJ2-1, with 12 bases aligning to TRBD2. The CDR3 loop spans 14 amino acids. The junction had 6 bases not matched to a gene; V was cut back by 6 bases and J by 9 bases. CDR1 is LGHNT and CDR2 is FRNRAP in the germline V gene.

The sample holds a few counts of this clone. The V call is TRBV5-8, the J call TRBJ2-7, with a weak D call TRBD2 (7 bases). The V gene lost 2 bases and the J gene lost 3 bases, with 15 bases spanning the gap. CDR1 is SGHTS and CDR2 is YDEGEE in the germline V gene. CDR3 length: 15 residues. The CDR3: CASSFLAGANYEQYF. The CDR3 DNA follows: TGTGCCAGCAGCTTCTTGGCGGGGGCAAACTACGAGCAGTACTTC.

This clone was counted a few times. The gene calls are TRBV28 and TRBJ2-5; 9 bases match TRBD1. The DNA end is more similar to TRBJ2-7, so the J call may be wrong. The CDR3 covers 15 residues. CDR1 and CDR2 (germline): MDHEN, SYDVKM. CDR3: CASSAPGQGHYEQYF. CDR3 DNA: TGTGCCAGCAGCGCCCCGGGACAGGGACACTACGAGCAGTACTTC.

J is TRBJ1-2 and V is TRBV5-4; a weak D match, TRBD1 (6 bases). Between the trimmed V and J ends, which lost 5 bases and 4 bases, there was a span of 12 bases. CDR3 length: 13 residues. CDR1 is SGHNT, CDR2 YYREEE, per germline (reference sequence). The DNA of the CDR3 is TGTGCCAGCAGTCCCGACAGGACCTATGGCTACACCTTC. It translates to CASSPDRTYGYTF.

The chain combines TRBV9 with TRBJ2-2, with TRBD1 identical over 8 bases. Germline values: CDR1 SGDLS, CDR2 YYNGEE. The junction had 12 bases not matched to a gene; V was cut back by 4 bases and J by 7 bases. CDR3 length equals 16 residues. CDR3 bases: TGTGCCAGCAGCCCCGAGGGCAGGGGGCAGGTCGGGGAGCTGTTTTTT. Translation gives CASSPEGRGQVGELFF.

CDR3 sequence reads: CASSFEGAGFEQYF. The DNA of the CDR3 is TGTGCCAGCAGCTTTGAGGGGGCAGGGTTCGAGCAGTACTTC. J is TRBJ2-7 and V is TRBV7-2, with 7 bases identical to TRBD1. This CDR3 has 14 residues. Trimming removed 3 bases from V and 6 bases from J; junction bases left unmatched: 8. Looked up from germline, CDR1 is SGHTA and CDR2 is FQGNSA.

This clone was seen once. The genes are TRBV5-6 and TRBJ2-7; 9 nucleotides line up with TRBD1. The CDR3 loop spans 15 amino acids. Per the germline V gene, CDR1 is SGHDT and CDR2 is YYEEEE. With 4 bases clipped from V and 3 bases from J, the junction kept 8 bases outside the gene matches. The CDR3 here is CASSRLPGQGYEQYF. The CDR3, as DNA: TGTGCCAGCAGCAGACTTCCGGGACAGGGCTACGAGCAGTACTTC.

V is TRBV25-1 and J is TRBJ1-2, with no clear D. This CDR3 has 11 residues. V lost 5 bases and J lost 2, with 3 bases in between. Germline V gives CDR1 MGHDK, CDR2 SYGVNS. The CDR3 spells CASSQNYGYTF. As DNA, the CDR3 is TGTGCCAGCAGTCAGAACTATGGCTACACCTTC.

This clone was detected only a few times. This chain uses TRBV4-1 with TRBJ1-1, with D possibly TRBD1 on 5 matching bases. Trimming removed 4 bases at V and 5 bases at J, with 11 bases between. This CDR3 has 13 amino acids. From germline, CDR1 is MGHRA and CDR2 YSYEKL. CDR3 loop: CASSRPGGTEAFF. The CDR3 region has the DNA TGCGCCAGCAGCCGACCGGGGGGGACTGAAGCTTTCTTT.

This chain joins TRBV18 and TRBJ1-1; D is undetermined. This CDR3 spans 15 amino acids. Trimming removed 3 bases at V and 2 bases at J, with 13 bases between. Germline CDR1 is KGHSH and CDR2 is LQKENI. The CDR3 DNA reads TGTGCCAGCTCACCTCCTGGGCAGATAAACACTGAAGCTTTCTTT. Translated, it gives CASSPPGQINTEAFF.

The CDR3 loop is CASSVQAHNEQFF. In nucleotides, the CDR3 is TGTGCCAGCAGCGTACAAGCGCACAATGAGCAGTTCTTC. This chain connects TRBV9 to TRBJ2-1; D unclear. Germline-derived CDR1 and CDR2 are SGDLS and YYNGEE. This CDR3 spans 13 amino acids. Trimming stripped 1 base from V and 5 bases from J, with 7 bases between.

V is TRBV19 and J is TRBJ2-3, with TRBD2 matching 9 bases. Germline V gene sequence: CDR1 LNHDA, CDR2 SQIVND (reference sequence). This CDR3 is 16 amino acids long. The V and J ends lost 5 bases and 1 base, in that order; junction bases with no gene match: 7. The CDR3 loop reads CASSPIAGEGTDTQYF. CDR3 nucleotide sequence: TGTGCCAGTAGTCCTATAGCGGGAGAAGGCACAGATACGCAGTATTTT.

The V and J genes are TRBV19 and TRBJ2-1, with a tentative D call TRBD1 (5 bases). Trimming took off 7 bases at V and 4 bases at J, with 17 bases between the two ends. This CDR3 comprises 15 residues. Per germline, CDR1 LNHDA and CDR2 SQIVND (reference sequence). CDR3 loop: CASMGPEDPYNEQFF. The CDR3 bases are TGTGCCAGTATGGGGCCAGAGGACCCTTACAATGAGCAGTTCTTC.

The chain recombines TRBV15 with TRBJ2-4, with 9 bases aligning to TRBD1. The CDR3 contains 16 residues. The germline gives CDR1 LNHNV, CDR2 YYDKDF (reference sequence). V was pared by 3 bases and J by 1 base, with 4 bases of the junction left unmatched. CDR3 protein: CATSRRQGVAKNIQYF. The CDR3 DNA follows: TGTGCCACCAGCAGGAGACAGGGGGTTGCCAAAAACATTCAGTACTTC.

V gene TRBV27 combines with J gene TRBJ2-3; D remains unclear. Trimming shortened V by 3 bases and J by 0 bases, and 10 bases separated the two germline ends. CDR1 is MNHEY, CDR2 SMNVEV, per germline (reference sequence). This CDR3 spans 15 amino acids. For the CDR3, the DNA is TGTGCCAGCAGTTTTCAAGTAACTAGCACAGATACGCAGTATTTT. Encoded protein: CASSFQVTSTDTQYF.

This sequence joins TRBV4-1 and TRBJ2-5; weak D call: TRBD1 (6 bases). The CDR3 consists of 14 residues. In germline, CDR1 is MGHRA, CDR2 YSYEKL. Trimming took 4 bases from V and 3 from J, leaving 12 bases between them. The CDR3 nucleotides are TGCGCCAGCAGCCTAGGGAAGGGGGAAGAGACCCAGTACTTC. The encoded protein is CASSLGKGEETQYF.

The rearrangement links TRBV5-4 to TRBJ1-2, with D perhaps matching TRBD1 (5 bases). The length of the CDR3 is 16 residues. Germline values: CDR1 SGHNT, CDR2 YYREEE (reference sequence). Trimming shortened V by 3 bases and J by 4 bases, and 19 bases separated the two germline ends. For the CDR3, the DNA is TGTGCCAGCAGCTCGGGGGGATCGGAGGGGCTCTATGGCTACACCTTC. It encodes CASSSGGSEGLYGYTF. The variable domain in full, completed from reference TRBV5-4 and TRBJ1-2, reads ETGVTQSPTHLIKTRGQQVTLRCSSQSGHNTVSWYQQALGQGPQFIFQYYREEENGRGNFPPRFSGLQFPNYSSELNVNALELDDSALYLCASSSGGSEGLYGYTFGSGTRLTVV.

The table lists this clone with a few counts. The gene calls are TRBV19 and TRBJ1-5; D is undetermined. V was pared by 5 bases and J by 3 bases, with 11 bases between. The CDR3 contains 14 residues. Germline loops: CDR1 LNHDA, CDR2 SQIVND (reference sequence). The CDR3: CASSPGIPNQPQHF. The DNA of the CDR3 is TGTGCCAGTAGTCCGGGGATCCCCAATCAGCCCCAGCATTTT.

In its sample, this clone was seen a few times. The chain joins TRBV19 to TRBJ2-5; 7 nucleotides match TRBD2. The CDR3 loop spans 13 amino acids. Trimming cost V 4 bases and J 4 bases; bases outside gene matches: 3. Germline CDR1 reads LNHDA; CDR2 reads SQIVND (reference sequence). CDR3 DNA sequence: TGTGCCAGTAGTAAAAGGACTAGAGAGACCCAGTACTTC. Protein sequence: CASSKRTRETQYF.

This clone was detected only a few times. V gene TRBV7-8 combines with J gene TRBJ2-6; 7 bases are shared with TRBD2. The CDR3 spans 18 residues. V dropped 6 bases and J dropped 1; count of bases not matched to a gene: 12. Per the germline V gene, CDR1 is SGHVS and CDR2 is FQNEAQ. The CDR3 DNA follows: TGTGCCAGCAGGACCTTCGGCGGGAGTGGGTCTGGGGCCAACGTCCTGACTTTC. This gives the protein CASRTFGGSGSGANVLTF.

The chain links TRBV13 to TRBJ1-1, with D possibly TRBD1 on 6 matching bases. Germline values: CDR1 PRHDT, CDR2 FYEKMQ (reference sequence). This CDR3 is 12 amino acids long. V lost 2 bases, J lost 8 bases, and 9 bases lay in between. For the CDR3, the DNA is TGTGCCAGCAGCTTAACCAGGGGCGAAGCTTTCTTT. Its protein is CASSLTRGEAFF.

This clone has just a few counts. V usage is TRBV6-1 and J usage is TRBJ1-1, with a weak D call TRBD1 (6 bases). The V end lost 8 bases, the J end lost 5 bases, and 21 bases lay between the germline ends. The CDR3 contains 15 residues. Germline CDR1 reads MNHNS; CDR2 reads SASEGT. This CDR3 reads CASSSTGLLFTEAFF. The CDR3 region has the DNA TGTGCCAGCTCCTCCACAGGGTTATTGTTTACTGAAGCTTTCTTT.